The 20 T cell receptor beta chains listed next were all sequenced from one sample in a study of blood T cell repertoires in COVID-19. Sequenced by immunoSEQ multiplex PCR; TCRdb stores in-frame clones only, minus some. The table lists approximately 500,000 clones, approximately 92% of them singletons. Sample: peripheral blood. Receptors were obtained from a man between 18 and 29 years old with COVID-19, enrolled during active disease.

The chain combines TRBV21-1 with TRBJ1-4. TRBV21-1 is recorded as a pseudogene. This CDR3 is built from 17 residues. CDR3 sequence: CASSKAGYGGPNEKLFF. Here the CDR3 DNA reads TGTGCCAGCAGCAAAGCTGGGTATGGAGGGCCTAATGAAAAACTGTTTTTT.

The rearrangement links TRBV7-9 to TRBJ2-3, with D unclear. CDR3 length: 13 amino acids. Germline values: CDR1 SEHNR, CDR2 FQNEAQ (reference sequence). V was clipped by 5 bases and J by 3 bases, with 9 bases between them. CDR3 region: CASSILSTDTQYF. In DNA form, the CDR3 reads TGTGCCAGCAGCATCCTTTCGACAGATACGCAGTATTTT.

The chain carries TRBV24-1 and TRBJ1-3; D unclear. The germline V gene has CDR1 KGHDR and CDR2 SFDVKD. Trimming left V 3 bases short and J 5 bases short, with 4 bases between. This CDR3 region has 12 residues. The CDR3 sequence: CATSDQRNTIYF. The CDR3 DNA follows: TGTGCCACCAGTGATCAAAGAAACACCATATATTTT.

This chain joins TRBV2 and TRBJ1-6; D call uncertain. V was trimmed by 7 bases and J by 7 bases, leaving 11 bases between them. CDR1 is SNHLY and CDR2 is FYNNEI in the germline V gene. The CDR3 loop spans 13 amino acids. This CDR3 is CASKISTNSPLHF. CDR3 DNA: TGTGCCAGCAAGATAAGCACGAATTCACCCCTCCACTTT.

This clone was found a few times. The genes are TRBV7-9 and TRBJ2-7; D might be TRBD1 (5 bases). This CDR3 is 13 amino acids long. The germline V gene has CDR1 SEHNR and CDR2 FQNEAQ (reference sequence). V was clipped by 4 bases and J by 1 base, with 8 bases between them. The CDR3 nucleotides are TGTGCCAGCAGCTCTGGGGCTTCCTACGAGCAGTACTTC. Translating it yields CASSSGASYEQYF.

The rearrangement joins TRBV27 to TRBJ2-7, with D unresolved. The CDR3 spans 13 residues. The germline V gene has CDR1 MNHEY and CDR2 SMNVEV (reference sequence). V lost 2 bases and J 10 bases, leaving 15 bases between the germline ends. For the CDR3, the DNA is TGTGCCAGCAGTTTAGGGCAGGTCGGAACCCAGTACTTC. Its translation: CASSLGQVGTQYF.

The sample holds one count of this clone. This chain joins TRBV5-4 and TRBJ1-4, with 8 bases aligning to TRBD1. Germline lookup yields CDR1 SGHNT and CDR2 YYREEE (reference sequence). Trimming removed 3 bases from V and 7 bases from J; junction bases left unmatched: 11. The CDR3 totals 16 residues. The CDR3 DNA reads TGTGCCAGCAGCTCCCAGGGGGCAGGTCTAGGTGAAAAACTGTTTTTT. Protein sequence: CASSSQGAGLGEKLFF.

This chain uses TRBV3-1 (or the pseudogene TRBV3-2) with TRBJ2-1; 11 bases agree with TRBD2. V trimming: 7 bases; J trimming: 5 bases; junction bases outside the gene matches: 7. CDR1 and CDR2 from the germline V gene are LGHDT and YNNKEL (reference sequence). The length of the CDR3 is 15 residues. The CDR3 coding sequence is TGTGCCAGCACGACGCTAGCGGGGGGACACAATGAGCAGTTCTTC. It specifies CASTTLAGGHNEQFF.

The count of this clone is one. V is TRBV6-5 and J is TRBJ2-7, with TRBD2 matching over 8 bases. The germline V gene has CDR1 MNHEY and CDR2 SVGAGI. The J segment lost 4 bases and the V segment lost 5 bases, leaving 4 bases of the junction unmatched. The CDR3 length is 13 residues. Here the CDR3 DNA reads TGTGCCAGCAGTCCCCCGGGGGGGTACGAGCAGTACTTC. Its protein product is CASSPPGGYEQYF.

The chain combines TRBV20-1 with TRBJ1-4; D remains ambiguous. From germline, CDR1 is DFQATT and CDR2 SNEGSKA (reference sequence). There are 11 residues in the CDR3. Trimming shortened V by 6 bases and J by 16 bases, and 18 bases separated the two germline ends. The CDR3 here is CSALAPGGTFF. CDR3 in DNA: TGCAGTGCCCTGGCCCCCGGCGGAACGTTTTTT.

This clone appeared a single time. The V and J genes are TRBV12-3 or TRBV12-4 and TRBJ2-7; 8 positions match TRBD1. V lost 5 bases and J lost 9; bases outside the gene matches: 3. The CDR3 is made up of 11 amino acids. Here the CDR3 DNA reads TGTGCCAGCAGTCATCAGGGGGCGCAGTACTTC. Protein: CASSHQGAQYF.

About this clone itself: The identical CDR3 is also encoded by other nucleotide sequences in the sample. This chain connects TRBV7-2 to TRBJ2-7; 11 positions agree with TRBD2. V dropped 4 bases and J dropped 0; count of bases not matched to a gene: 2. The CDR3 length is 15 residues. The V gene's germline CDR1 is SGHTA and CDR2 FQGNSA. The CDR3 region is CASSSGLAGSYEQYF. DNA for the CDR3: TGTGCCAGCAGCTCCGGACTAGCGGGCTCCTACGAGCAGTACTTC. The full variable domain, completed using reference TRBV7-2 and TRBJ2-7, is GAGVSQSPSNKVTEKGKDVELRCDPISGHTALYWYRQSLGQGLEFLIYFQGNSAPDKSGLPSDRFSAERTGGSVSTLTIQRTQQEDSAVYLCASSSGLAGSYEQYFGPGTRLTVT.

V and J are TRBV2 and TRBJ2-1, with a tentative D call TRBD2 (5 bases). The V end lost 6 bases, the J end lost 4 bases, and 16 bases lay between the germline ends. This CDR3 has 15 amino acids. The V gene's germline CDR1 is SNHLY and CDR2 FYNNEI. This CDR3 reads CASRARDLAYNEQFF. The CDR3 DNA follows: TGTGCCAGCAGGGCAAGGGATTTAGCGTACAATGAGCAGTTCTTC.

V gene TRBV9 combines with J gene TRBJ2-2, with 8 nucleotides matching TRBD1. V lost 0 bases, J lost 2 bases, and 3 bases stayed unmatched. CDR1 and CDR2 from the germline V gene are SGDLS and YYNGEE. CDR3 length equals 16 residues. The CDR3 loop reads CASSVGGQVNTGELFF. The DNA for the CDR3 is TGTGCCAGCAGCGTAGGGGGACAGGTTAACACCGGGGAGCTGTTTTTT.

CDR3 amino acids: CASSPEPARGEGYTF. The CDR3 DNA reads TGTGCCAGCTCGCCGGAACCCGCGCGGGGGGAGGGCTACACCTTC. The chain couples TRBV18 to TRBJ1-2, with D tentatively TRBD1 (5 bases). V lost 6 bases to trimming and J lost 8 bases, with 22 bases between them. The V gene's germline CDR1 is KGHSH and CDR2 LQKENI. The CDR3 contains 15 residues.

The chain has TRBV3-1 (or the pseudogene TRBV3-2) and TRBJ2-1, with no clear D. Trimming took off 0 bases at V and 3 bases at J, with 9 bases between the two ends. Germline CDR1 is LGHDT and CDR2 is YNNKEL (reference sequence). This CDR3 is 15 amino acids long. The CDR3 coding sequence is TGTGCCAGCAGCCAAGAGACGCGGTACTACAATGAGCAGTTCTTC. Its protein product is CASSQETRYYNEQFF.

The CDR3, as DNA: TGTGCCAGCAGCTTAGACTGGAGCCCCCTCAGCGCCGGGGAGCTGTTTTTT. Translation gives CASSLDWSPLSAGELFF. The chain links TRBV11-3 to TRBJ2-2; D gene unclear. CDR1 is SGHNT and CDR2 is YENEEA in the germline V gene. The CDR3 length is 17 residues. V was shortened by 0 bases and J by 6 bases, with 17 bases between the two germline ends.

This clone was seen once. This sequence joins TRBV5-1 and TRBJ2-7, with 8 positions matching TRBD2. This CDR3 contains 15 residues. Trimming at V came to 0 bases and at J to 0 bases, leaving 2 bases not matched to a gene. CDR1 and CDR2 from the germline V gene are SGHRS and YFSETQ. CDR3 coding DNA: TGCGCCAGCAGCTTGGGTAGCGGGAACTCCTACGAGCAGTACTTC. It is translated as CASSLGSGNSYEQYF.

The rearrangement links TRBV5-1 to TRBJ2-5; 11 nucleotides align to TRBD2. Germline V lookup: CDR1 SGHRS, CDR2 YFSETQ. V lost 2 bases, J lost 2 bases, and 5 bases stayed unmatched. CDR3 length: 16 residues. The CDR3 coding sequence is TGCGCCAGCAGCTTAAGACTAGCGGGGTTACAAGAGACCCAGTACTTC. Its protein product is CASSLRLAGLQETQYF.

The chain has TRBV7-9 and TRBJ2-7, with 10 nucleotides matching TRBD2. The CDR3 is 16 amino acids. J lost 4 bases, V lost 5 bases, and 11 bases had no gene match. Looked up from germline, CDR1 is SEHNR and CDR2 is FQNEAQ (reference sequence). CDR3 sequence: CASSPVASGSQYEQYF. DNA for the CDR3: TGTGCCAGCAGCCCGGTGGCTAGCGGGAGTCAGTACGAGCAGTACTTC.